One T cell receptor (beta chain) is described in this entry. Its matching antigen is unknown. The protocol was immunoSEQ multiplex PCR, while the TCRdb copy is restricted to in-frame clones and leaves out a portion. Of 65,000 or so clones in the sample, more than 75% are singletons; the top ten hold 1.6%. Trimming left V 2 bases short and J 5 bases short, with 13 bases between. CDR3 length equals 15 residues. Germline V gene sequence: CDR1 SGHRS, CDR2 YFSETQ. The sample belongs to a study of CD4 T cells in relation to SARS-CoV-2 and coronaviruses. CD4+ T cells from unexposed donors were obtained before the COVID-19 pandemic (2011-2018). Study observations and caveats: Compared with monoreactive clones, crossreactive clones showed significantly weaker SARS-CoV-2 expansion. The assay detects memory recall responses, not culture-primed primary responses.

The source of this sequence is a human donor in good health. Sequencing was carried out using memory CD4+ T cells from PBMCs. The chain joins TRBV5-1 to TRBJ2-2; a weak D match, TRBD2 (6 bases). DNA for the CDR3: TGCGCCAGCAGCTTCGGCGGGGCGAGTACCGGGGAGCTGTTTTTT. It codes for CASSFGGASTGELFF.